This T cell receptor (beta chain) was recorded in a study of blood T cell repertoires in COVID-19. Overall study: Specimens from acute and convalescent COVID-19 originated in the United States, Italy and Spain.

Germline loops: CDR1 LGHDT, CDR2 YNNKEL (reference sequence). CDR3 length: 17 amino acids. V was clipped by 4 bases and J by 6 bases; unmatched bases: 10. Authors' processing steps: Using reference gene primer amplification, nucleated cell counts were estimated. The data were produced by immunoSEQ multiplex PCR, yet TCRdb's version contains in-frame clones alone and is incomplete. V and J calls and clone size are copied from that table; D and trimming were computed from the DNA. The sample yields 120,000 to 150,000 clones, around 84% seen once. The V gene is TRBV3-1 (or the pseudogene TRBV3-2), the J gene TRBJ1-6, with 9 bases lining up with TRBD1. This receptor was taken from a woman in her fifties or sixties with acute or convalescent COVID-19. Material for sequencing was peripheral blood. CDR3 bases: TGTGCCAGCAGCCCAAAACCGGGACAGGGATCTAATTCACCCCTCCACTTT. This translates into CASSPKPGQGSNSPLHF.